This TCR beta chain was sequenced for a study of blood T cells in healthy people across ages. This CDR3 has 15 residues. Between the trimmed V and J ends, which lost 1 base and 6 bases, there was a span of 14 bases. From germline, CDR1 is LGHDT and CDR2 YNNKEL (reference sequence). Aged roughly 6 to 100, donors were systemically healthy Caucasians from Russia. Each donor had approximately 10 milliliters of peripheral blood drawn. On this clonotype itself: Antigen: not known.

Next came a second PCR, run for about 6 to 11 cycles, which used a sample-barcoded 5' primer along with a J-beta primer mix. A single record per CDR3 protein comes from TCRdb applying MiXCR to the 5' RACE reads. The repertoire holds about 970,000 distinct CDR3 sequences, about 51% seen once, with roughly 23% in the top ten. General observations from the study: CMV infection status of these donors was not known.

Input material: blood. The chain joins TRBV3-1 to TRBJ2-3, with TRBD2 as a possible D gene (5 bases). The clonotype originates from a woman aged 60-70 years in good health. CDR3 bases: TGTGCCAGCAGCCAAGGTAAACTAGTGTTCGATACGCAGTATTTT. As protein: CASSQGKLVFDTQYF.